There are many counts of the clone carrying this TCR beta chain. Library construction for TCR beta used iRepertoire HTBI primers and Arm-PCR of CDR3 regions. Via MiXCR, TCRdb re-called the multiplex PCR reads, giving one row per CDR3 protein. This table holds about 420,000 distinct CDR3 sequences, about a sixth found once. CDR1 SEHNR and CDR2 FQNEAQ come from the germline V gene (reference sequence). The CDR3 covers 16 residues. V gave up 0 bases and J gave up 5 bases, with 17 bases separating them. Stated time point: newly diagnosed GD, antithyroid drugs for less than 3 months. RNA from PBMCs was the source of the TCR library. The data derive from a study of regulatory T cells in long-lasting Graves disease. These same data were also listed under a study on T cells in Graves' hyperthyroidism and ophthalmopathy.

The clonotype was recovered from a young woman with Graves disease. Specimen: peripheral blood mononuclear cells (PBMCs), collected at new diagnosis, from a patient treated with antithyroid drugs. The rearrangement uses TRBV7-9 and TRBJ2-7, with no clear D. CDR3 DNA sequence: TGTGCCAGCAGCTTAGCAGCAGGAGTAGGTCTGAACGAGCAGTACTTC. Translated: CASSLAAGVGLNEQYF. Drawing the rest from reference TRBV7-9 and TRBJ2-7, the complete variable domain is DTGVSQNPRHKITKRGQNVTFRCDPISEHNRLYWYRQTLGQGPEFLTYFQNEAQLEKSRLLSDRFSAERPKGSFSTLEIQRTEQGDSAMYLCASSLAAGVGLNEQYFGPGTRLTVT.